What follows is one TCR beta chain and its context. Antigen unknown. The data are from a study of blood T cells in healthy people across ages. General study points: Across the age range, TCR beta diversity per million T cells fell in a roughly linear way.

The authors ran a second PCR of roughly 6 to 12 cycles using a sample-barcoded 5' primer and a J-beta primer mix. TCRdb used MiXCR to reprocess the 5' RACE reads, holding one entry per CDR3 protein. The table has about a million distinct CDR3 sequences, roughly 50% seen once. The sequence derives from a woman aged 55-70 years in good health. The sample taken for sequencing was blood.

Here the CDR3 reads CASSHPRSYEQYF. CDR3 DNA: TGTGCCAGCAGCCATCCAAGATCCTACGAGCAGTACTTC. The chain recombines TRBV14 with TRBJ2-7; D is ambiguous. This CDR3 spans 13 amino acids. Trimming took off 3 bases at V and 1 base at J, with 7 bases between the two ends. Germline V CDR1 and CDR2: SGHDN, FVKESK.